The sequence of this T cell receptor (beta chain) was determined in a study of blood T cell repertoires in COVID-19. The wider study: From the United States, Italy and Spain came samples of acute and convalescent COVID-19. Sample material is recorded as cDNA or gDNA derived from T cells, B-cell-depleted T cells, or PBMCs.

The CDR3 sequence is 13 residues long. CDR1 is MNHEY, CDR2 SVGAGI, per germline. Trimming took 5 bases from V and 6 from J, leaving 14 bases between them. Authors' processing steps: Reference gene primer amplification in the assay estimated nucleated cell counts. Sequencing was performed with immunoSEQ multiplex PCR; in TCRdb, only in-frame clones are kept and a portion is missing. V, J and clone size derive from that table, while D and trimming were established from the DNA sequence. The data hold 130,000 to 150,000 clones, with less than 85% observed a single time. Input material: peripheral blood. The gene calls are TRBV6-5 and TRBJ2-7; tentatively, D is TRBD2 (6 bases). The sequence was collected from a human donor in a cohort sampled during active COVID-19. In DNA form, the CDR3 reads TGTGCCAGCAGTCCCTGGGGGGTTGGCGAGCAGTACTTC. This gives the protein CASSPWGVGEQYF.